The 27 T cell receptor beta chains listed next were all sequenced from one sample in a study of cytomegalovirus exposure and HLA in healthy donors. Generated by immunoSEQ multiplex PCR, the TCRdb table keeps only in-frame clones and is missing some. This sample has some 130,000 clones, with about 86% found just once. Sequencing input: PBMCs. The receptors originated from a man aged 18 to 30 in good health and CMV-seronegative.

V usage is TRBV30 and J usage is TRBJ2-2; TRBD2 might be the D (6 bases). The germline V gene encodes CDR1 GTSNPN and CDR2 SVGIG (reference sequence). Trimming left V 5 bases short and J 8 bases short, with 15 bases between. CDR3 length equals 13 residues. CDR3 loop: CAWSRGPGGELFF. CDR3 DNA sequence: TGTGCCTGGTCGCGGGGCCCGGGGGGGGAGCTGTTTTTT.

The chain couples TRBV6-5 to TRBJ1-2; TRBD1 agrees at 11 bases. The CDR3 is 14 amino acids. Per germline, CDR1 MNHEY and CDR2 SVGAGI. J gave up 5 bases and V 6 bases, and 5 bases lay outside the gene matches. The CDR3 DNA reads TGTGCCAGCAGCGGGGACAGGGGGTCTTATGGCTACACCTTC. Translated, it gives CASSGDRGSYGYTF.

This clone occurred a few times. The V gene is TRBV2, the J gene TRBJ1-6; TRBD1 is a possible D gene (5 bases). The CDR3 is 13 residues long. V gave up 6 bases and J gave up 12 bases, with 15 bases separating them. Germline loops: CDR1 SNHLY, CDR2 FYNNEI. The chain's CDR3 is CASRIGAYLPLHF. The CDR3 DNA reads as TGTGCCAGCAGAATAGGGGCGTATTTACCCCTCCACTTT.

V is TRBV9 and J is TRBJ1-1; possible D gene TRBD1, 6 bases. V dropped 4 bases and J dropped 4 bases, with 23 bases sitting between them. Germline V gives CDR1 SGDLS, CDR2 YYNGEE. The CDR3 runs to 17 residues. The CDR3 is CASSPVPVTGMSTEAFF. CDR3 nucleotides: TGTGCCAGCAGCCCCGTTCCCGTAACAGGGATGAGCACTGAAGCTTTCTTT.

V gene TRBV11-2 combines with J gene TRBJ2-2; D gene uncertain. This CDR3 spans 16 amino acids. V was trimmed by 4 bases and J by 2 bases, leaving 14 bases between them. CDR1 is SGHAT, CDR2 FQNNGV, per germline. In DNA form, the CDR3 reads TGTGCCAGCAGCTCGTTTGTACACCGAAACACCGGGGAGCTGTTTTTT. It codes for CASSSFVHRNTGELFF.

Only a few counts were recorded for this clone. The chain has TRBV5-6 and TRBJ1-5, with TRBD1 matching 7 bases. CDR3 size: 13 residues. The J segment lost 5 bases and the V segment lost 2 bases, leaving 1 base of the junction unmatched. CDR1 and CDR2 (germline): SGHDT, YYEEEE. The CDR3 is CASSFDRDQPQHF. The DNA for the CDR3 is TGTGCCAGCAGCTTTGACAGGGATCAGCCCCAGCATTTT.

The J gene is TRBJ1-2, the V gene TRBV27; 7 bases match TRBD1. The CDR3 is 15 amino acids. Per germline, CDR1 MNHEY and CDR2 SMNVEV (reference sequence). Trimming took 0 bases from V and 5 from J; bases not matched to a gene: 6. CDR3 coding DNA: TGTGCCAGCAGTTTATCTAACAGGGGCACTTATGGCTACACCTTC. Its translation is CASSLSNRGTYGYTF.

The rearrangement links TRBV4-1 to TRBJ1-3; no clear D gene. Germline values: CDR1 MGHRA, CDR2 YSYEKL. Trimming took off 5 bases at V and 0 bases at J, with 17 bases between the two ends. This CDR3 comprises 17 residues. The CDR3 region is CASSTDEINSSGNTIYF. The CDR3 DNA follows: TGCGCCAGCAGCACCGATGAGATTAATAGCTCTGGAAACACCATATATTTT.

With regard to this clone: This CDR3 is also generated by other DNA sequences in the sample. CDR3: CASSLDLYEQYF. Written as DNA, the CDR3 is TGTGCCAGCAGCTTAGACCTCTACGAGCAGTACTTC. V usage is TRBV11-2 and J usage is TRBJ2-7; D is ambiguous. Germline loops: CDR1 SGHAT, CDR2 FQNNGV. The CDR3 spans 12 residues. With 0 bases removed from V and 3 bases from J, the gap between germline ends came to 3 bases.

This chain joins TRBV7-6 and TRBJ2-7; D possibly corresponds to TRBD2 (6 bases). The V end was cut by 5 bases, the J end by 0 bases, with 20 bases between. The CDR3 is 17 amino acids. The germline CDR1 and CDR2 sequences are SGHVS and FNYEAQ. CDR3 nucleotides: TGTGCCAGCAGCGGCGGACCGGGACTTCTCAGCTCCTACGAGCAGTACTTC. Translation gives CASSGGPGLLSSYEQYF. Looking up the rest from reference TRBV7-6 and TRBJ2-7 gives the full variable domain: GAGVSQSPRYKVTKRGQDVALRCDPISGHVSLYWYRQALGQGPEFLTYFNYEAQQDKSGLPNDRFSAERPEGSISTLTIQRTEQRDSAMYRCASSGGPGLLSSYEQYFGPGTRLTVT.

This clone occurred once. The genes are TRBV15 and TRBJ2-7, with 7 bases aligning to TRBD1. After removal of 1 base from V and 1 base from J, the junction contained 1 base not matched to a gene. The CDR3 has 14 residues. The germline CDR1 and CDR2 sequences are LNHNV and YYDKDF (reference sequence). CDR3 sequence: CATSRGQGSYEQYF. The CDR3 DNA follows: TGTGCCACCAGCAGAGGACAGGGATCCTACGAGCAGTACTTC.

Comments on this clone: Compared with germline, one end of the junction differs, possibly owing to a read error. V is TRBV15 and J is TRBJ2-4; D is possibly TRBD2 (7 bases). CDR1 is LNHNV, CDR2 YYDKDF, per germline (reference sequence). CDR3 length equals 17 residues. The CDR3 sequence: CATSGEGGRLAKNIQYF. CDR3 sequence (DNA): TGTGCCACCAGCGGAGAGGGGGGGAGGCTAGCCAAAAACATTCAGTACTTC.

This rearrangement joins TRBV29-1 to TRBJ2-4; TRBD1 aligns across 8 bases. The length of the CDR3 is 12 residues. V was clipped by 7 bases and J by 7 bases; unmatched bases: 6. Germline loops: CDR1 SQVTM, CDR2 ANQGSEA. The CDR3, as DNA: TGCAGCGCGGGACAGGCGGCCAACATTCAGTACTTC. As protein: CSAGQAANIQYF.

The rearrangement joins TRBV5-4 to TRBJ1-1, with a weak D call TRBD1 (5 bases). The CDR3 extends over 13 amino acids. The V end was cut by 4 bases, the J end by 4 bases, with 11 bases between. Germline lookup yields CDR1 SGHNT and CDR2 YYREEE (reference sequence). The CDR3 is CASSGRGVTEAFF. DNA of the CDR3: TGTGCCAGCAGCGGACGGGGGGTCACTGAAGCTTTCTTT.

The chain links TRBV7-2 to TRBJ1-5; 8 bases are shared with TRBD1. The germline CDR1 and CDR2 sequences are SGHTA and FQGNSA. The trim removed 5 bases at V and 0 bases at J, leaving 6 bases unmatched. The CDR3 is made up of 16 amino acids. CDR3 in amino acids: CASSPTGVGSNQPQHF. CDR3 in DNA: TGTGCCAGCAGCCCGACAGGGGTGGGTAGCAATCAGCCCCAGCATTTT. Using reference TRBV7-2 and TRBJ1-5 for the parts outside the CDR3, the full variable domain is GAGVSQSPSNKVTEKGKDVELRCDPISGHTALYWYRQSLGQGLEFLIYFQGNSAPDKSGLPSDRFSAERTGGSVSTLTIQRTQQEDSAVYLCASSPTGVGSNQPQHFGDGTRLSIL.

The chain uses TRBV13 and TRBJ2-3, with D unclear. The germline CDR1 and CDR2 sequences are PRHDT and FYEKMQ (reference sequence). The CDR3 is made up of 13 amino acids. Trimming removed 3 bases at V and 2 bases at J, with 6 bases between. The DNA for the CDR3 is TGTGCCAGCAGCTTGCAGTTCACAGATACGCAGTATTTT. It specifies CASSLQFTDTQYF.

This clone has just one count. In the same sample, other DNA sequences code for this CDR3. The chain joins TRBV9 to TRBJ2-1; 7 nucleotides agree with TRBD2. The trim removed 0 bases at V and 0 bases at J, leaving 0 bases unmatched. Germline V gives CDR1 SGDLS, CDR2 YYNGEE. The CDR3 runs to 15 residues. Here the CDR3 DNA reads TGTGCCAGCAGCGTAGGGACTAGCTCCTACAATGAGCAGTTCTTC. This translates into CASSVGTSSYNEQFF.

J is TRBJ1-1 and V is TRBV4-1; perhaps TRBD1 as D (6 bases). Germline V lookup: CDR1 MGHRA, CDR2 YSYEKL. Trimming shortened V by 6 bases and J by 0 bases, and 17 bases separated the two germline ends. This CDR3 spans 16 amino acids. CDR3 sequence: CASSPGRGVLNTEAFF. The CDR3 bases are TGCGCCAGCAGTCCGGGCAGGGGTGTGTTGAACACTGAAGCTTTCTTT.

The V and J genes are TRBV19 and TRBJ2-7; 9 positions match TRBD2. The CDR3 totals 16 residues. The junction had 12 bases not matched to a gene; V was cut back by 5 bases and J by 4 bases. Germline CDR1 is LNHDA and CDR2 is SQIVND (reference sequence). The CDR3 is CASSLASGAYLYEQYF. DNA for the CDR3: TGTGCCAGTAGTCTTGCTAGCGGGGCCTATCTTTACGAGCAGTACTTC. The full variable domain, completed using reference TRBV19 and TRBJ2-7, is DGGITQSPKYLFRKEGQNVTLSCEQNLNHDAMYWYRQDPGQGLRLIYYSQIVNDFQKGDIAEGYSVSREKKESFPLTVTSAQKNPTAFYLCASSLASGAYLYEQYFGPGTRLTVT.

J is TRBJ1-2 and V is TRBV28; D possibly corresponds to TRBD1 (6 bases). The ends were cut back, 1 base at V and 0 bases at J, with 15 bases in the middle. This CDR3 region has 17 residues. The germline V gene encodes CDR1 MDHEN and CDR2 SYDVKM. CDR3 coding DNA: TGTGCCAGCAGTTTATACGGGGGGCCGGGCACTAACTATGGCTACACCTTC. Its translation: CASSLYGGPGTNYGYTF.

The genes are TRBV9 and TRBJ2-3, with 9 bases identical to TRBD2. The CDR3 runs 15 residues. Germline V gene data show CDR1 as SGDLS and CDR2 as YYNGEE. J lost 6 bases, V lost 0 bases, and 5 bases had no gene match. This chain's CDR3 is CASSVGPSGEDTQYF. The CDR3 coding sequence is TGTGCCAGCAGCGTAGGGCCTAGCGGGGAGGATACGCAGTATTTT.

The chain couples TRBV18 to TRBJ2-7, with 8 bases matching TRBD1. The CDR3 is 15 amino acids. J lost 5 bases, V lost 3 bases, and 9 bases had no gene match. The germline V gene encodes CDR1 KGHSH and CDR2 LQKENI. CDR3 amino acids: CASSPQGALAHEQYF. CDR3 DNA sequence: TGTGCCAGCTCACCGCAGGGGGCATTAGCCCACGAGCAGTACTTC. Full variable domain (remainder filled in from reference TRBV18 and TRBJ2-7): NAGVMQNPRHLVRRRGQEARLRCSPMKGHSHVYWYRQLPEEGLKFMVYLQKENIIDESGMPKERFSAEFPKEGPSILRIQQVVRGDSAAYFCASSPQGALAHEQYFGPGTRLTVT.

The chain combines TRBV9 with TRBJ2-1; TRBD2 agrees at 11 bases. Germline CDR1 reads SGDLS; CDR2 reads YYNGEE. The CDR3 loop spans 17 amino acids. J was trimmed by 2 bases and V by 0 bases; bases with no gene match: 4. In nucleotides, the CDR3 is TGTGCCAGCAGCGTAGGGGATAGCGGGGGGGCCTACAATGAGCAGTTCTTC. This codes for CASSVGDSGGAYNEQFF.

This clone was found a few times. V and J are TRBV7-6 and TRBJ1-1, with TRBD1 matching over 9 bases. The trim removed 5 bases at V and 1 base at J, leaving 2 bases unmatched. The V gene's germline CDR1 is SGHVS and CDR2 FNYEAQ. The CDR3 has 14 residues. This CDR3 reads CASSRGQGNTEAFF. Written as DNA, the CDR3 is TGTGCCAGCAGCCGGGGACAGGGGAACACTGAAGCTTTCTTT.

The chain links TRBV10-3 to TRBJ1-2; TRBD1 is a possible D gene (6 bases). The CDR3 contains 14 residues. Germline V CDR1 and CDR2: ENHRY, SYGVKD. V lost 4 bases, J lost 2 bases, and 11 bases lay in between. CDR3 sequence (DNA): TGTGCCATCAGTGGGGACATGGCAAACTATGGCTACACCTTC. Protein: CAISGDMANYGYTF.

In this sample, this clone turned up a few times. The rearrangement links TRBV7-2 to TRBJ2-3; 8 positions match TRBD2. The trim removed 3 bases at V and 9 bases at J, leaving 5 bases unmatched. The CDR3 runs to 13 residues. Germline V gene sequence: CDR1 SGHTA, CDR2 FQGNSA. The CDR3 DNA is TGTGCCAGCAGCTTGTTACGGGAGGGCACGCAGTATTTT. Its protein product is CASSLLREGTQYF.

The chain carries TRBV27 and TRBJ1-5; perhaps TRBD1 as D (6 bases). V was trimmed by 3 bases and J by 6 bases, leaving 12 bases between them. The CDR3 length is 14 residues. Germline V gene data show CDR1 as MNHEY and CDR2 as SMNVEV (reference sequence). CDR3 coding DNA: TGTGCCAGCAGTTTTTCAGGGGTAGGTCAGCCCCAGCATTTT. It codes for CASSFSGVGQPQHF.